These 7 T cell receptor beta chains were sequenced from one sample in a study of beta chain features in type 1 diabetes. Overall study results and limits: Within each of all four CD4+ subsets, Type 1 diabetes patients had TCRB CDR3s that were moderately but significantly shorter.

These TCRs are of unknown antigen specificity. The study reverse transcribed the entire isolated RNA, so it sequenced expressed TCRB transcripts. Sequencing was performed with immunoSEQ multiplex PCR; in TCRdb, only in-frame clones are kept and a portion is missing. The sample consists of about 340,000 clones, approximately 9.7% of them appearing once. Sequenced sample: central memory CD4+ T cells from blood. The origin of the receptors is a man younger than 45 with type 1 diabetes.

This clone has a count of ten or more. The V and J genes are TRBV5-4 and TRBJ2-1, with D maybe TRBD1 (6 bases). Germline V gives CDR1 SGHNT, CDR2 YYREEE (reference sequence). CDR3 length equals 14 residues. V dropped 4 bases and J dropped 5 bases, with 13 bases sitting between them. Here the CDR3 reads CASSPGTYDNEQFF. DNA of the CDR3: TGTGCCAGCAGCCCCGGGACATACGACAATGAGCAGTTCTTC. The whole variable domain, remainder taken from reference TRBV5-4 and TRBJ2-1, is ETGVTQSPTHLIKTRGQQVTLRCSSQSGHNTVSWYQQALGQGPQFIFQYYREEENGRGNFPPRFSGLQFPNYSSELNVNALELDDSALYLCASSPGTYDNEQFFGPGTRLTVL.

The chain employs TRBV7-2 and TRBJ2-2; 8 nucleotides line up with TRBD2. This CDR3 spans 16 amino acids. The junction had 10 bases not matched to a gene; V was cut back by 5 bases and J by 5 bases. Germline V lookup: CDR1 SGHTA, CDR2 FQGNSA. This CDR3 is CASSPVASGYTGELFF. The CDR3 DNA is TGTGCCAGCAGCCCCGTTGCTAGCGGGTATACCGGGGAGCTGTTTTTT. Based on the CDR3 plus reference TRBV7-2 and TRBJ2-2, the full variable domain is GAGVSQSPSNKVTEKGKDVELRCDPISGHTALYWYRQSLGQGLEFLIYFQGNSAPDKSGLPSDRFSAERTGGSVSTLTIQRTQQEDSAVYLCASSPVASGYTGELFFGEGSRLTVL.

There are a few counts of this clone. The chain combines TRBV15 with TRBJ1-5; D call uncertain. The CDR3 loop spans 12 amino acids. The germline CDR1 and CDR2 sequences are LNHNV and YYDKDF (reference sequence). V gave up 2 bases and J gave up 3 bases, with 2 bases separating them. CDR3 in amino acids: CATSRPNQPQHF. The CDR3 DNA follows: TGTGCCACCAGCAGACCCAATCAGCCCCAGCATTTT.

This clone showed up just a few times. This chain connects TRBV7-9 to TRBJ2-1; TRBD2 might be the D (5 bases). The CDR3 contains 15 residues. V was pared by 5 bases and J by 8 bases, with 19 bases between. Germline V gene lookup returns CDR1 SEHNR and CDR2 FQNEAQ (reference sequence). The CDR3 spells CASSVGSSFSDEQFF. For the CDR3, the DNA is TGTGCCAGCAGCGTAGGGTCTAGCTTTAGCGATGAGCAGTTCTTC.

The sample holds a few counts of this clone. The chain combines TRBV28 with TRBJ2-5; 13 bases agree with TRBD2. The germline gives CDR1 MDHEN, CDR2 SYDVKM. This CDR3 has 18 amino acids. V trimming: 5 bases; J trimming: 4 bases; junction bases outside the gene matches: 13. The DNA for the CDR3 is TGTGCCAGCAGTAAAATCGCCGGGACTAGCGGGGCGGTAGAGACCCAGTACTTC. As protein: CASSKIAGTSGAVETQYF.

This clone was recorded at least ten times. Distinct nucleotide sequences in the sample also encode this CDR3. The chain is built from TRBV9 and TRBJ1-2; TRBD1 agrees at 10 bases. Germline V gene lookup returns CDR1 SGDLS and CDR2 YYNGEE. V was clipped by 3 bases and J by 3 bases; unmatched bases: 2. The CDR3 sequence is 14 residues long. The CDR3 loop is CASSAGQGDYGYTF. DNA of the CDR3: TGTGCCAGCAGCGCCGGACAGGGGGACTATGGCTACACCTTC.

This clone has only a few counts. The genes are TRBV29-1 and TRBJ2-3; D may correspond to TRBD1 or TRBD2 (5 bases each). The V gene lost 7 bases and the J gene lost 5 bases, with 7 bases spanning the gap. The CDR3 totals 10 residues. CDR1 and CDR2 (germline): SQVTM, ANQGSEA. The CDR3 coding sequence is TGCAGCGCTGGGGGAGATACGCAGTATTTT. Translating gives CSAGGDTQYF.